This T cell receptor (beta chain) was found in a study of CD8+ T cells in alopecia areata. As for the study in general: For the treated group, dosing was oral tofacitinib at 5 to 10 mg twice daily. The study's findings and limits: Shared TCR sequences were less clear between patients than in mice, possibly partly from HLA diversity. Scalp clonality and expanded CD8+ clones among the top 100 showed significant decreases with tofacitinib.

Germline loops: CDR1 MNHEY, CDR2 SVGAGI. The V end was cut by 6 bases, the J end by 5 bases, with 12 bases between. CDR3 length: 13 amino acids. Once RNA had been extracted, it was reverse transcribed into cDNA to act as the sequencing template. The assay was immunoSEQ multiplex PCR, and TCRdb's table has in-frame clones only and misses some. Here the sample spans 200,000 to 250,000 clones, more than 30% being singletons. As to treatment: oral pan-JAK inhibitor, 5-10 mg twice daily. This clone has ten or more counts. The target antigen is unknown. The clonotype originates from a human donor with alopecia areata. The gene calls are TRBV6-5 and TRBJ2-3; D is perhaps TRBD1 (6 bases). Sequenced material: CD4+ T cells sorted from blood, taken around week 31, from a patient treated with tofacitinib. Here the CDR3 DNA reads TGTGCCAGCAGGCTAGGGGGACGAGATACGCAGTATTTT. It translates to CASRLGGRDTQYF.